These T cell receptor beta chains were read from a single sample in a study of shared clonotypes between healthy human individuals. Assay: immunoSEQ multiplex PCR; the TCRdb copy retains only in-frame clones and omits some. The data show roughly 500,000 clones, 76% seen once. The sample was PBMCs. The receptors shown here come from a woman in her 40s in good health. Some clones in this sample may be carry-over from other donors' samples. Each CDR3 is given with its conserved first and last residue. A D gene is named only where the DNA matches it firmly. Not all rows give a size; the values are once, few, many and, for expanded clones, a class.

v_gene	d_gene	abundance	j_gene	CDR3aa	CDR3nt
TRBV28	.	few	TRBJ1-5	CASSLRDSGQPQHF	TGTGCCAGCAGTTTAAGGGATAGCGGTCAGCCCCAGCATTTT
TRBV5-4	TRBD1	.	TRBJ1-1	CASRFDRGSVTEAFF	TGTGCCAGCAGGTTTGACAGGGGCTCCGTCACTGAAGCTTTCTTT
TRBV29-1	TRBD1	.	TRBJ1-2	CSVTGTGYGYTF	TGCAGCGTTACCGGGACAGGCTATGGCTACACCTTC
TRBV5-1	.	.	TRBJ2-3	CASGEDRPTDTQYF	TGCGCCAGCGGGGAGGACAGGCCCACAGATACGCAGTATTTT
TRBV5-1	TRBD2	.	TRBJ2-1	CASSLEASGSSYNEQFF	TGCGCCAGCAGCTTGGAGGCTAGCGGCAGCTCCTACAATGAGCAGTTCTTC
TRBV7-2	.	.	TRBJ2-1	CASSPPPPGYNEQFF	TGTGCCAGCAGCCCACCCCCCCCTGGTTACAATGAGCAGTTCTTC
TRBV7-9	TRBD1	.	TRBJ1-2	CASSLAGQGGYGYTF	TGTGCCAGCAGCCTAGCGGGACAGGGAGGCTATGGCTACACCTTC
TRBV28	.	few	TRBJ1-1	CASSPSRMGFQQAFF	TGTGCCAGCAGTCCCTCCCGGATGGGCTTCCAGCAAGCTTTCTTT
TRBV2	.	.	TRBJ1-2	CASNSGGSPDYGYTF	TGTGCCAGCAATTCTGGAGGCAGCCCGGACTATGGCTACACCTTC
TRBV28	TRBD2	.	TRBJ2-1	CASSSESLAGVPNEQFF	TGTGCCAGCAGTTCCGAATCGCTAGCGGGAGTCCCCAATGAGCAGTTCTTC
TRBV28	.	.	TRBJ2-7	CASRPAGPPLGSYEQYF	TGTGCCAGCAGACCCGCCGGACCCCCCTTAGGCTCCTACGAGCAGTACTTC
TRBV11-2	TRBD2	.	TRBJ2-1	CASSFSGGYNEQFF	TGTGCCAGCAGCTTCTCGGGAGGCTACAATGAGCAGTTCTTC
TRBV11-2	.	once	TRBJ1-3	CASSLDRSGNTIYF	TGTGCCAGCAGCTTAGACAGGTCTGGAAACACCATATATTTT
TRBV11-2	TRBD2	.	TRBJ2-1	CASSLELAGGWQFF	TGTGCCAGCAGCTTAGAGCTAGCGGGAGGCTGGCAGTTCTTC
TRBV14	TRBD2	once	TRBJ2-5	CASSQGLAGFGTQYF	TGTGCCAGCAGCCAGGGACTAGCGGGATTCGGGACCCAGTACTTC
TRBV11-1	.	.	TRBJ2-2	CASSFDPGELFF	TGTGCCAGCAGCTTTGATCCCGGGGAGCTGTTTTTT
TRBV5-4	TRBD2	.	TRBJ2-1	CASSGGARYNEQFF	TGTGCCTCCAGCGGGGGGGCGCGGTACAATGAGCAGTTCTTC
TRBV28	.	.	TRBJ2-7	CASSLHTGSYEQYF	TGTGCCAGCAGTTTACATACAGGGTCCTACGAGCAGTACTTC
TRBV19	.	.	TRBJ2-1	CASSWGSNANEQFF	TGTGCCAGTAGTTGGGGTTCTAATGCCAATGAGCAGTTCTTC
TRBV6-1	.	.	TRBJ2-7	CASSDRRGVEQYF	TGTGCCAGCAGTGATAGGCGGGGCGTCGAGCAGTACTTC
TRBV9	.	.	TRBJ2-5	CASSVGKGLETQYF	TGTGCCAGCAGCGTAGGGAAGGGATTGGAGACCCAGTACTTC
TRBV28	.	.	TRBJ1-4	CASSLQGSYEKLFF	TGTGCCAGCAGTTTACAGGGTTCGTATGAAAAACTGTTTTTT
TRBV30	TRBD2	.	TRBJ2-4	CAWVPPGTSGSEGNIQYF	TGTGCCTGGGTCCCTCCCGGGACTAGCGGGAGTGAGGGAAACATTCAGTACTTC